These 29 T cell receptor beta chains came from one sample sequenced in a study of blood T cell repertoires in COVID-19. Generated by immunoSEQ multiplex PCR, the TCRdb table keeps only in-frame clones and is missing some. Found here are about 320,000 clones, 85% of them singletons; the top ten hold around 7.8%. The sequenced material came from peripheral blood. These receptors were taken from a human donor in a cohort sampled during active COVID-19.

The chain carries TRBV25-1 and TRBJ2-7; the D is unclear. The V end lost 2 bases, the J end lost 2 bases, and 4 bases lay between the germline ends. The CDR3 is 12 amino acids. Germline V CDR1 and CDR2: MGHDK, SYGVNS. Here the CDR3 reads CASSELTYEQYF. The CDR3 region has the DNA TGTGCCAGCAGTGAACTTACCTACGAGCAGTACTTC.

The chain combines TRBV29-1 with TRBJ1-1; 10 positions agree with TRBD1. The CDR3 is made up of 11 amino acids. V dropped 7 bases and J dropped 5; count of bases not matched to a gene: 1. Per germline, CDR1 SQVTM and CDR2 ANQGSEA. CDR3 amino acids: CSGTGGTEAFF. Written as DNA, the CDR3 is TGCAGCGGGACAGGGGGAACTGAAGCTTTCTTT. Full variable domain (rest looked up from reference TRBV29-1 and TRBJ1-1): SAVISQKPSRDICQRGTSLTIQCQVDSQVTMMFWYRQQPGQSLTLIATANQGSEATYESGFVIDKFPISRPNLTFSTLTVSNMSPEDSSIYLCSGTGGTEAFFGQGTRLTVV.

This chain joins TRBV4-2 and TRBJ1-5, with TRBD1 matching 7 bases. The junction had 5 bases not matched to a gene; V was cut back by 0 bases and J by 0 bases. The germline CDR1 and CDR2 sequences are LGHNA and YNFKEQ. This CDR3 is 17 amino acids long. This chain's CDR3 is CASSQDYGTDSNQPQHF. The CDR3 DNA follows: TGTGCCAGCAGCCAAGATTATGGGACAGATAGCAATCAGCCCCAGCATTTT.

The V gene is TRBV21-1, the J gene TRBJ1-2; the D segment call TRBD1 is taken from the table without a DNA check. TRBV21-1 corresponds to a pseudogene. This CDR3 contains 19 residues. This chain's CDR3 is CASSKLRRICSTETYGYTF. The CDR3 region has the DNA TGTGCCAGCAGCAAATTACGTAGGATATGTAGTACAGAAACCTATGGCTACACCTTC.

The chain links TRBV12-5 to TRBJ2-7; the D gene is possibly TRBD1 (6 bases). The V gene's germline CDR1 is LGHNT and CDR2 FRNRAP. The ends were cut back, 5 bases at V and 0 bases at J, with 11 bases in the middle. The CDR3 is made up of 14 amino acids. The DNA of the CDR3 is TGTGCTAGTGGTGCAGGGGCAAGCTCCTACGAGCAGTACTTC. Translated: CASGAGASSYEQYF. Combining the CDR3 with reference TRBV12-5 and TRBJ2-7 gives the whole variable domain DARVTQTPRHKVTEMGQEVTMRCQPILGHNTVFWYRQTMMQGLELLAYFRNRAPLDDSGMPKDRFSAEMPDATLATLKIQPSEPRDSAVYFCASGAGASSYEQYFGPGTRLTVT.

The J gene is TRBJ2-7, the V gene TRBV7-2, with 10 bases fitting TRBD1. Germline assignment: CDR1 SGHTA and CDR2 FQGNSA. Trimming removed 5 bases from V and 4 bases from J; junction bases left unmatched: 2. The length of the CDR3 is 13 residues. CDR3 nucleotides: TGTGCCAGCAGCAGGACAGGGGGTTACGAGCAGTACTTC. This encodes CASSRTGGYEQYF.

The chain is built from TRBV5-1 and TRBJ1-1; TRBD1 is a possible D gene (6 bases). V was trimmed by 0 bases and J by 10 bases, leaving 10 bases between them. The germline CDR1 and CDR2 sequences are SGHRS and YFSETQ. The CDR3 runs 12 residues. The CDR3 region has the DNA TGCGCCAGCAGCTTGGACAGGGAGAGAGCTTTCTTT. Residues: CASSLDRERAFF.

The chain combines TRBV3-1 (or the pseudogene TRBV3-2) with TRBJ1-4; 9 bases are shared with TRBD1. The germline CDR1 and CDR2 sequences are LGHDT and YNNKEL (reference sequence). The CDR3 runs 16 residues. The V segment lost 1 base and the J segment 8 bases; nucleotides outside the gene matches: 8. CDR3 DNA sequence: TGTGCCAGCAGCCAAGGTTGGGGGACAGGGACCGAAAAACTGTTTTTT. It is translated as CASSQGWGTGTEKLFF.

This clone was observed once. The J gene is TRBJ2-7, the V gene TRBV7-8; 7 bases are a match to TRBD2. The ends lost 2 bases at V and 2 bases at J; junction bases unmatched: 3. Germline V gives CDR1 SGHVS, CDR2 FQNEAQ. The CDR3 is 14 amino acids. Written as DNA, the CDR3 is TGTGCCAGCAGCTTATTTGGGGGGGCCTACGAGCAGTACTTC. It codes for CASSLFGGAYEQYF.

This clone was observed once. The rearrangement links TRBV13 to TRBJ2-5; 9 bases map to TRBD1. V lost 6 bases to trimming and J lost 5 bases; unmatched junction nucleotides: 16. The CDR3 extends over 17 amino acids. Germline V gives CDR1 PRHDT, CDR2 FYEKMQ (reference sequence). CDR3 loop: CASSRRQGGWSAETQYF. The CDR3 bases are TGTGCCAGCAGTCGTCGACAGGGGGGATGGTCAGCGGAGACCCAGTACTTC.

J is TRBJ1-6 and V is TRBV3-1 (or the pseudogene TRBV3-2), with no clear D. Germline V gives CDR1 LGHDT, CDR2 YNNKEL (reference sequence). The length of the CDR3 is 15 residues. V was clipped by 3 bases and J by 9 bases, with 15 bases between them. The CDR3 nucleotides are TGTGCCAGCAGCCAGCCGGGTTCACGGGGTTCACCCCTCCACTTT. It yields the protein CASSQPGSRGSPLHF.

The chain has TRBV6-5 and TRBJ1-5, with 7 bases that match TRBD1. This CDR3 region has 13 residues. J was trimmed by 7 bases and V by 7 bases; bases with no gene match: 7. Germline V gene sequence: CDR1 MNHEY, CDR2 SVGAGI. The CDR3: CASTETGIQPQHF. The CDR3 nucleotides are TGTGCCAGCACCGAGACAGGGATCCAGCCCCAGCATTTT.

This clone was counted once. V usage is TRBV30 and J usage is TRBJ1-4; D gene unclear. Germline assignment: CDR1 GTSNPN and CDR2 SVGIG (reference sequence). The CDR3 has 11 residues. Trimming cost V 2 bases and J 11 bases, with 9 bases left between them. CDR3 coding DNA: TGTGCCTGGAGTCTACGGAGGAAACTGTTTTTT. Translation: CAWSLRRKLFF. Full variable domain (rest looked up from reference TRBV30 and TRBJ1-4): SQTIHQWPATLVQPVGSPLSLECTVEGTSNPNLYWYRQAAGRGLQLLFYSVGIGQISSEVPQNLSASRPQDRQFILSSKKLLLSDSGFYLCAWSLRRKLFFGSGTQLSVL.

The chain recombines TRBV6-6 with TRBJ1-1; 7 bases are a match to TRBD1. CDR3 length: 15 residues. The germline CDR1 and CDR2 sequences are MNHNY and SVGAGI (reference sequence). The ends lost 4 bases at V and 0 bases at J; junction bases unmatched: 5. Here the CDR3 reads CASSLGTALNTEAFF. CDR3 bases: TGTGCCAGCAGTTTGGGGACAGCGTTGAACACTGAAGCTTTCTTT.

The rearrangement uses TRBV12-3 or TRBV12-4 and TRBJ1-2; a weak D match, TRBD1 (5 bases). The V end lost 6 bases, the J end lost 4 bases, and 9 bases lay between the germline ends. The CDR3 contains 12 residues. CDR3 coding DNA: TGTGCCAGCAGACGACAGTCCTATGGCTACACCTTC. This gives the protein CASRRQSYGYTF.

The chain employs TRBV4-1 and TRBJ1-3, with unresolved D. This CDR3 is built from 13 residues. CDR1 is MGHRA, CDR2 YSYEKL, per germline. The V end was cut by 1 base, the J end by 3 bases, with 4 bases between. For the CDR3, the DNA is TGCGCCAGCAGCCAAGTTCGTGGAAACACCATATATTTT. Its protein is CASSQVRGNTIYF.

This sequence joins TRBV24-1 and TRBJ2-7, with TRBD1 matching 9 bases. This CDR3 is built from 16 residues. V lost 2 bases, J lost 4 bases, and 8 bases stayed unmatched. The germline gives CDR1 KGHDR, CDR2 SFDVKD. The CDR3, as DNA: TGTGCCACCAGTGATTCACGGACAGGGGTAGGATACGAGCAGTACTTC. Translating gives CATSDSRTGVGYEQYF.

The chain uses TRBV18 and TRBJ2-1; no reliable D call. V shed 4 bases and J shed 6 bases, with 7 bases lying between them. There are 12 residues in the CDR3. Germline-derived CDR1 and CDR2 are KGHSH and LQKENI. Written as DNA, the CDR3 is TGTGCCAGCTCACAGGAGCGCAATGAGCAGTTCTTC. It is translated as CASSQERNEQFF.

The genes are TRBV11-2 and TRBJ2-1, with 16 bases identical to TRBD2. The V gene end was trimmed by 5 bases and the J gene end by 9 bases; junction bases not matched to a gene: 7. The germline gives CDR1 SGHAT, CDR2 FQNNGV. This CDR3 spans 16 amino acids. The CDR3 loop reads CASSPGTSGGGREQFF. CDR3 coding DNA: TGTGCCAGCAGCCCCGGGACTAGCGGGGGGGGGCGTGAGCAGTTCTTC.

The V call is TRBV7-4, the J call TRBJ1-2; 7 nucleotides agree with TRBD1. The V gene's germline CDR1 is SGHVT and CDR2 SQSDAQ. This CDR3 is 13 amino acids long. Trimming removed 5 bases from V and 8 bases from J; junction bases left unmatched: 8. CDR3 protein: CASSLRDRGGYTF. CDR3 sequence (DNA): TGTGCCAGCAGCCTTCGGGACAGAGGGGGCTACACCTTC.

The CDR3 sequence is CASSLQQLYNEQFF. The CDR3 nucleotides read TGTGCCAGCAGCTTGCAACAGTTATACAATGAGCAGTTCTTC. The chain recombines TRBV7-2 with TRBJ2-1, with D unresolved. CDR1 and CDR2 from the germline V gene are SGHTA and FQGNSA. Trimming took 3 bases from V and 4 from J, leaving 10 bases between them. The length of the CDR3 is 14 residues.

This chain joins TRBV24-1 and TRBJ1-2; 10 bases match TRBD1. The length of the CDR3 is 13 residues. CDR1 is KGHDR and CDR2 is SFDVKD in the germline V gene. Trimming at V came to 7 bases and at J to 9 bases, leaving 7 bases not matched to a gene. The CDR3 is CATRADRGLRYTF. In DNA form, the CDR3 reads TGTGCCACCAGAGCCGACAGGGGGCTACGCTACACCTTC.

This clone appeared once. The genes are TRBV27 and TRBJ2-7, with D possibly being TRBD1 (6 bases). There are 17 residues in the CDR3. The germline V and J ends were trimmed by 1 base and 3 bases, with 19 bases remaining between them. Germline assignment: CDR1 MNHEY and CDR2 SMNVEV (reference sequence). CDR3 region: CASSLFPPKTGRYEQYF. In DNA, the CDR3 is TGTGCCAGCAGTTTATTCCCTCCTAAGACAGGCCGCTACGAGCAGTACTTC.

The gene calls are TRBV7-9 and TRBJ1-5; 9 bases line up with TRBD1. V was clipped by 11 bases and J by 1 base; unmatched bases: 6. This CDR3 region has 14 residues. The germline V gene has CDR1 SEHNR and CDR2 FQNEAQ (reference sequence). The CDR3 DNA is TGTGCCGGGGGGACAGGGAAAAGCAATCAGCCCCAGCATTTT. It yields the protein CAGGTGKSNQPQHF.

V usage is TRBV12-5 and J usage is TRBJ1-1; a possible D gene is TRBD1 (5 bases). CDR1 and CDR2 from the germline V gene are LGHNT and FRNRAP. The CDR3 length is 17 residues. Trimming shortened V by 4 bases and J by 0 bases, and 18 bases separated the two germline ends. CDR3 DNA: TGTGCTAGTGGTTCCTCCGCAGGGATAGGTTTGAACACTGAAGCTTTCTTT. As protein: CASGSSAGIGLNTEAFF.

The rearrangement links TRBV19 to TRBJ1-1, with 9 bases lining up with TRBD1. There are 15 residues in the CDR3. The V gene end was trimmed by 9 bases and the J gene end by 5 bases; junction bases not matched to a gene: 13. The germline gives CDR1 LNHDA, CDR2 SQIVND (reference sequence). CDR3 residues: CASSTGGNGYTEAFF. The CDR3 DNA follows: TGTGCCAGCTCGACAGGGGGAAACGGTTATACTGAAGCTTTCTTT.

This clone was observed a handful of times. This chain connects TRBV24-1 to TRBJ1-5; possibly TRBD1 for D (6 bases). Germline V gene data show CDR1 as KGHDR and CDR2 as SFDVKD. The CDR3 length is 15 residues. The V end was cut by 4 bases, the J end by 5 bases, with 14 bases between. CDR3 DNA sequence: TGTGCCACCAGTGACAAAGACAGGTACGATCAGCCCCAGCATTTT. Translation: CATSDKDRYDQPQHF.

The V call is TRBV25-1, the J call TRBJ2-1, with 9 positions matching TRBD1. Germline loops: CDR1 MGHDK, CDR2 SYGVNS. There are 16 residues in the CDR3. J lost 7 bases, V lost 4 bases, and 11 bases had no gene match. CDR3 in amino acids: CASSGTGGASINEQFF. DNA of the CDR3: TGTGCCAGCAGTGGTACAGGGGGCGCCTCGATAAATGAGCAGTTCTTC.

The V and J genes are TRBV30 and TRBJ2-3; 12 bases match TRBD1. J lost 4 bases, V lost 0 bases, and 5 bases had no gene match. There are 16 residues in the CDR3. Germline loops: CDR1 GTSNPN, CDR2 SVGIG (reference sequence). CDR3 DNA sequence: TGTGCCTGGAGTGTACGGTGGGACAGGGGGCCAGATACGCAGTATTTT. Translation gives CAWSVRWDRGPDTQYF. The full variable domain, completed using reference TRBV30 and TRBJ2-3, is SQTIHQWPATLVQPVGSPLSLECTVEGTSNPNLYWYRQAAGRGLQLLFYSVGIGQISSEVPQNLSASRPQDRQFILSSKKLLLSDSGFYLCAWSVRWDRGPDTQYFGPGTRLTVL.